The T cell receptor beta chain under discussion was sequenced for a study of identical twins. This clonotype was counted a few times. The ends were cut back, 5 bases at V and 7 bases at J, with 11 bases in the middle. CDR3 length: 11 residues. Germline assignment: CDR1 SQVTM and CDR2 ANQGSEA. TCRdb fed the 5' RACE reads into MiXCR, producing one record per CDR3 protein. This sample has approximately 300,000 distinct CDR3 sequences, with 8.5% to 9.5% found just once. This same sample was also taken into another study, of yellow fever vaccine responses in identical twins.

This chain links TRBV29-1 with TRBJ1-1; D is perhaps TRBD1 (5 bases). The TCR sequence derives from a woman in her late teens or twenties in good health. Sequenced material: CD8+ T cells sorted from blood. The CDR3 is CSVPLGGEAFF. CDR3 coding DNA: TGCAGCGTTCCCCTGGGGGGTGAAGCTTTCTTT.